This T cell receptor beta chain was found in a study of lymphopenia after photon versus proton radiotherapy. Sequencing used immunoSEQ multiplex PCR; TCRdb keeps in-frame clones, though not all of them. Counted here are approximately 24,000 clones, about 88% occurring once; the ten biggest clones make up 0.75% to 0.9%. Study-wide results and caveats: Post-nadir diversity loss with photons came from oligoclonal expansion, particularly CD8+ Temra cells. Under photons, naive T cells and diversity fell while effector/memory populations rose.

Regarding this clone: The target antigen is unknown.

CDR3 size: 14 residues. The germline V gene encodes CDR1 LNHDA and CDR2 SQIVND (reference sequence). Trimming shortened V by 3 bases and J by 4 bases, and 10 bases separated the two germline ends. Here the sequenced sample was peripheral blood, taken from a patient treated with photon-based radiotherapy. The sequence was collected from a woman in her fifties or sixties with cholangiocarcinoma. The chain combines TRBV19 with TRBJ1-5, with D maybe TRBD1 (5 bases). The CDR3 DNA is TGTGCCAGTAGTATTCAGTGGGGGAATCAGCCCCAGCATTTT. Translating it yields CASSIQWGNQPQHF.